This entry concerns a single TCR beta chain. Its antigen is still unknown. Donors ranged from roughly 6 to 90 years old and were healthy Caucasians in Russia. Isolation recovered at least 7 million PBMCs from every sample. The data belong to a study of blood T cells in healthy people across ages. There are 14 residues in the CDR3. V was pared by 3 bases and J by 6 bases, with 14 bases between. Germline V gene data show CDR1 as SGHRS and CDR2 as YFSETQ. The study, taken as a whole, reports: Diversity figures based on one million T cells were deemed too low.

Together with a sample-barcoded 5' primer, a J-beta primer mix was included in a second PCR lasting about 6 to 12 cycles. All samples gave at least 2.5 million CDR3-containing paired-end reads. TCRdb independently ran MiXCR on the 5' RACE reads; one entry per CDR3 protein. There are 550,000 to 800,000 distinct CDR3 sequences in the sample; approximately 31% occur only once, and about 16% lies in the top ten. J is TRBJ2-3 and V is TRBV5-1, with D tentatively TRBD1 (5 bases). The source material was blood. The sequence came from a woman older than 75 in good health. The CDR3 nucleotides are TGCGCCAGCAGCTGGATGAAGCAGGGCGATACGCAGTATTTT. Protein product: CASSWMKQGDTQYF.